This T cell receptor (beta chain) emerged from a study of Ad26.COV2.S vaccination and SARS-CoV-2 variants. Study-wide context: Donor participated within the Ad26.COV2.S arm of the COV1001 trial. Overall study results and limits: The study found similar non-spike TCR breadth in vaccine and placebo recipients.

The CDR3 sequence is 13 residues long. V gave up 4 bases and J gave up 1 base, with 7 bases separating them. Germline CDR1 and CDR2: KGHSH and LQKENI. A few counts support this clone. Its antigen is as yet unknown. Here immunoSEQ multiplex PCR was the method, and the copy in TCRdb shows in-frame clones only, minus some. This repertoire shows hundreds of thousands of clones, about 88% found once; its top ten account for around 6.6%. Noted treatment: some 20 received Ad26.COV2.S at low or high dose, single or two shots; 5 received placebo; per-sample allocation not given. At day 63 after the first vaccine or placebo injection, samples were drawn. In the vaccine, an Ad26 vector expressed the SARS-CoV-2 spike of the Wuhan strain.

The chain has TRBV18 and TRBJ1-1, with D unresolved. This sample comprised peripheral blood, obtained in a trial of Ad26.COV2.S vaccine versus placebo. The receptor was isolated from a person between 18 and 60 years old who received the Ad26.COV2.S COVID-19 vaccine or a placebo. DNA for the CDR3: TGTGCCAGCTCACTCAACTCGAACACTGAAGCTTTCTTT. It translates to CASSLNSNTEAFF.